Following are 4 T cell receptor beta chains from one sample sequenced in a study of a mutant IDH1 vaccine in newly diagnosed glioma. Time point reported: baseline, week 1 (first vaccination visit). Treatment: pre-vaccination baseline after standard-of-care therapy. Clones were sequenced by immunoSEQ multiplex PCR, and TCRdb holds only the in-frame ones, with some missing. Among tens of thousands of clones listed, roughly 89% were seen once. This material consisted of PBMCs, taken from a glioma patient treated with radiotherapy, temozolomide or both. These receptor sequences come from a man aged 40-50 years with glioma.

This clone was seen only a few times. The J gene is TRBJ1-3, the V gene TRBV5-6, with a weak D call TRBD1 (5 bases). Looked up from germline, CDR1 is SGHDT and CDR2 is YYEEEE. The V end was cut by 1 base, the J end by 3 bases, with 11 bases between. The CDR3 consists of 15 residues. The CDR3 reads CASSLPGGNGNTIYF. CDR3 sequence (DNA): TGTGCCAGCAGCTTGCCCGGGGGGAATGGAAACACCATATATTTT.

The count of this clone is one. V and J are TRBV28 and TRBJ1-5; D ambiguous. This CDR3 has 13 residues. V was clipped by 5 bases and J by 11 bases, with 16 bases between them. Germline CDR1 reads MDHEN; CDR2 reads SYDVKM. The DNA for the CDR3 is TGTGCCAGCAGTCCACACGGGCCCAGGACCCAGCATTTT. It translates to CASSPHGPRTQHF.

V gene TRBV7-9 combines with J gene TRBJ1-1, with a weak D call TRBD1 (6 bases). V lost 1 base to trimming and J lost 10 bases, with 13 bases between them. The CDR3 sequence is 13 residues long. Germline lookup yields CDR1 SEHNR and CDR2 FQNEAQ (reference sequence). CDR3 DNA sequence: TGTGCCAGCAGCTTAGTTGAGGGGGGCGCAGCTTTCTTT. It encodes CASSLVEGGAAFF.

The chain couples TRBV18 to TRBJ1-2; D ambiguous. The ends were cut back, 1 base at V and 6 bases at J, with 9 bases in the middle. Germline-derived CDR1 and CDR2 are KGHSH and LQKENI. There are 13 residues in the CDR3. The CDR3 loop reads CASSPQGVDGYTF. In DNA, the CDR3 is TGTGCCAGCTCACCACAGGGCGTTGATGGCTACACCTTC.